The 24 T cell receptor beta chains presented below share a single source sample, sequenced in a study of cytomegalovirus exposure and HLA in healthy donors. Generated by immunoSEQ multiplex PCR, the TCRdb table keeps only in-frame clones and is missing some. The data contain roughly 100,000 clones, around 86% of them seen just once; the ten biggest clones take up 4%. The specimen was PBMCs. All receptors come from a woman between 18 and 29 years old in good health and CMV-seropositive.

V gene TRBV9 combines with J gene TRBJ2-2; D may be TRBD1 (6 bases). The germline CDR1 and CDR2 sequences are SGDLS and YYNGEE. The CDR3 has 15 residues. The V end lost 3 bases, the J end lost 0 bases, and 9 bases lay between the germline ends. Here the CDR3 DNA reads TGTGCCAGCAGCGGCGACAGGACGAACACCGGGGAGCTGTTTTTT. Residues: CASSGDRTNTGELFF.

The chain has TRBV28 and TRBJ1-2; maybe TRBD1 (6 bases). V lost 6 bases and J lost 2, with 13 bases in between. This CDR3 is 14 amino acids long. From germline, CDR1 is MDHEN and CDR2 SYDVKM. CDR3 sequence (DNA): TGTGCCAGCAGGTGGCCGGGGGGCAACTATGGCTACACCTTC. This codes for CASRWPGGNYGYTF.

DNA for the CDR3: TGTGCCAGCAGCCCACCGGGGGGACCTTTGGGAGCTTTCTTT. It is translated as CASSPPGGPLGAFF. The V call is TRBV6-5, the J call TRBJ1-1, with D maybe TRBD1 (5 bases). This CDR3 contains 14 residues. Germline V gene data show CDR1 as MNHEY and CDR2 as SVGAGI. V was cut by 6 bases and J by 10 bases, with 21 bases left in between.

The chain couples TRBV11-2 to TRBJ2-1; TRBD2 agrees at 9 bases. There are 18 residues in the CDR3. The germline V gene encodes CDR1 SGHAT and CDR2 FQNNGV. With V trimmed by 0 bases and J by 3 bases, 9 bases remained unmatched. This chain's CDR3 is CASSLESLAGSYYNEQFF. Written as DNA, the CDR3 is TGTGCCAGCAGCTTAGAGTCACTAGCGGGTAGCTACTACAATGAGCAGTTCTTC.

The count of this clone is one. The chain links TRBV18 to TRBJ1-2; D is possibly TRBD1 (5 bases). Per the germline V gene, CDR1 is KGHSH and CDR2 is LQKENI. V dropped 4 bases and J dropped 4 bases, with 7 bases sitting between them. There are 12 residues in the CDR3. The CDR3 protein is CASSRGVYGYTF. As DNA, the CDR3 is TGTGCCAGCTCACGGGGGGTCTATGGCTACACCTTC.

V gene TRBV6-5 combines with J gene TRBJ2-2, with D uncertain. This CDR3 has 15 amino acids. V dropped 0 bases and J dropped 7 bases, with 12 bases sitting between them. Germline V gene data show CDR1 as MNHEY and CDR2 as SVGAGI. The DNA for the CDR3 is TGTGCCAGCAGTTACTCGGCAGGCGATAACGGGGAGCTGTTTTTT. Encoded protein: CASSYSAGDNGELFF.

This clone was detected only once. V usage is TRBV7-6 and J usage is TRBJ2-5; 11 bases line up with TRBD2. Germline V gives CDR1 SGHVS, CDR2 FNYEAQ. CDR3 length: 15 residues. The ends lost 2 bases at V and 5 bases at J; junction bases unmatched: 4. The CDR3 DNA sequence: TGTGCCAGCAGCTTATTAGCGGGGGGGCACGAGACCCAGTACTTC. Translation: CASSLLAGGHETQYF.

This chain connects TRBV9 to TRBJ2-5; 9 bases line up with TRBD2. CDR3 length: 19 amino acids. Germline lookup yields CDR1 SGDLS and CDR2 YYNGEE. The V and J ends lost 0 bases and 2 bases, in that order; junction bases with no gene match: 14. The CDR3 nucleotides are TGTGCCAGCAGCGTAGACGGGGGCGGGAGGGCCCGGGTACAAGAGACCCAGTACTTC. As protein: CASSVDGGGRARVQETQYF. The complete variable domain, with remaining parts taken from reference TRBV9 and TRBJ2-5, reads DSGVTQTPKHLITATGQRVTLRCSPRSGDLSVYWYQQSLDQGLQFLIQYYNGEERAKGNILERFSAQQFPDLHSELNLSSLELGDSALYFCASSVDGGGRARVQETQYFGPGTRLLVL.

On this clone: One junction end disagrees with the germline gene, perhaps due to a read error. The chain employs TRBV10-3 and TRBJ2-7; D possibly corresponds to TRBD2 (5 bases). The germline V gene encodes CDR1 ENHRY and CDR2 SYGVKD. This CDR3 has 12 residues. The CDR3 nucleotides read TGTGTCATCACGGGGAACTCCTACGAGCAGTACTTC. Its translation is CVITGNSYEQYF.

The chain joins TRBV11-2 to TRBJ2-3; weak D call: TRBD2 (7 bases). Trimming shortened V by 1 base and J by 6 bases, and 20 bases separated the two germline ends. This CDR3 region has 17 residues. Germline loops: CDR1 SGHAT, CDR2 FQNNGV. The CDR3 coding sequence is TGTGCCAGCAGCTTAGGGGTAGGGGCTCGGGGGGCGGATACGCAGTATTTT. The encoded protein is CASSLGVGARGADTQYF.

The chain employs TRBV7-7 and TRBJ2-2, with D perhaps matching TRBD1 (5 bases). This CDR3 has 14 residues. Trimming shortened V by 6 bases and J by 3 bases, and 11 bases separated the two germline ends. Germline-derived CDR1 and CDR2 are SSHAT and FNYEAQ (reference sequence). The CDR3 DNA follows: TGTGCCAGCAGAGGGGCGGTGCACACCGGGGAGCTGTTTTTT. This sequence encodes CASRGAVHTGELFF.

The CDR3 sequence: CASRTGTGGNEQFF. The DNA for the CDR3 is TGCGCCAGCAGAACCGGGACAGGGGGCAATGAGCAGTTCTTC. The V call is TRBV5-1, the J call TRBJ2-1; 11 bases align to TRBD1. V trimming: 5 bases; J trimming: 6 bases; junction bases outside the gene matches: 4. Germline CDR1 SGHRS, CDR2 YFSETQ. The CDR3 is 14 residues long.

This sequence joins TRBV10-1 and TRBJ1-3, with TRBD1 matching over 9 bases. The CDR3 spans 15 residues. The trim removed 6 bases at V and 2 bases at J, leaving 5 bases unmatched. The germline V gene has CDR1 WNHNN and CDR2 SYGVQD (reference sequence). This CDR3 reads CASSAGTGPGNTIYF. CDR3 coding DNA: TGCGCCAGCAGCGCCGGGACAGGGCCTGGAAACACCATATATTTT.

This chain links TRBV5-4 with TRBJ2-2; 7 bases are shared with TRBD2. Unmatched junction bases numbered 2, after V lost 4 bases and J lost 5 bases. The CDR3 contains 13 residues. Per germline, CDR1 SGHNT and CDR2 YYREEE (reference sequence). CDR3 DNA: TGTGCCAGCAGCACCGGGGGGACCGGGGAGCTGTTTTTT. Its translation is CASSTGGTGELFF.

The chain has TRBV6-1 and TRBJ1-3; possibly TRBD1 for D (6 bases). The CDR3 loop spans 14 amino acids. V was trimmed by 5 bases and J by 3 bases, leaving 11 bases between them. The germline CDR1 and CDR2 sequences are MNHNS and SASEGT. The CDR3 loop reads CASSPGTFGNTIYF. For the CDR3, the DNA is TGTGCCAGCAGTCCTGGGACATTTGGAAACACCATATATTTT.

This clone was found once. The chain carries TRBV4-1 and TRBJ2-7; 7 bases are shared with TRBD1. Germline V gene lookup returns CDR1 MGHRA and CDR2 YSYEKL. With 6 bases clipped from V and 1 base from J, the junction kept 6 bases outside the gene matches. This CDR3 has 14 residues. CDR3 in DNA: TGCGCCAGCAGTCCGACAGGGCGATCCTACGAGCAGTACTTC. It encodes CASSPTGRSYEQYF.

The gene calls are TRBV9 and TRBJ2-7; TRBD2 is a possible D gene (6 bases). CDR3 length equals 14 residues. V shed 0 bases and J shed 5 bases, with 12 bases lying between them. The germline V gene encodes CDR1 SGDLS and CDR2 YYNGEE. CDR3 nucleotides: TGTGCCAGCAGCGTAGACCCGTCGGGGGACGAGCAGTACTTC. It yields the protein CASSVDPSGDEQYF.

This sequence joins TRBV4-1 and TRBJ2-2, with D perhaps TRBD2 (6 bases). There are 15 residues in the CDR3. V was clipped by 2 bases and J by 8 bases, with 15 bases between them. CDR1 is MGHRA, CDR2 YSYEKL, per germline. CDR3 region: CASSQRPRGFGELFF. CDR3 bases: TGCGCCAGCAGCCAACGACCCCGGGGGTTTGGGGAGCTGTTTTTT.

CDR3 DNA sequence: TGCGCCAGCAGTCCGACTATCCGCTCCTACAATGAGCAGTTCTTC. The encoded protein is CASSPTIRSYNEQFF. The V and J genes are TRBV23-1 and TRBJ2-1; TRBD2 might be the D (5 bases). TRBV23-1 is an ORF, and what it does is uncertain. V gave up 4 bases and J gave up 0 bases, with 10 bases separating them. The CDR3 has 15 amino acids.

This chain connects TRBV4-1 to TRBJ2-5; perhaps TRBD1 as D (6 bases). V shed 0 bases and J shed 1 base, with 12 bases lying between them. Germline V gene data show CDR1 as MGHRA and CDR2 as YSYEKL. The CDR3 has 16 residues. CDR3 sequence (DNA): TGCGCCAGCAGCCAAGAGCCAGGGGCCCCCCAAGAGACCCAGTACTTC. Encoded protein: CASSQEPGAPQETQYF.

The V call is TRBV11-2, the J call TRBJ2-1; D call uncertain. This CDR3 spans 12 amino acids. V was pared by 1 base and J by 8 bases, with 6 bases between. Germline CDR1 is SGHAT and CDR2 is FQNNGV. In DNA, the CDR3 is TGTGCCAGCAGCTTAGTTTCCGATGAGCAGTTCTTC. This sequence encodes CASSLVSDEQFF. Full variable domain (missing parts from reference TRBV11-2 and TRBJ2-1): EAGVAQSPRYKIIEKRQSVAFWCNPISGHATLYWYQQILGQGPKLLIQFQNNGVVDDSQLPKDRFSAERLKGVDSTLKIQPAKLEDSAVYLCASSLVSDEQFFGPGTRLTVL.

Here the CDR3 reads CASVGQGRGYTF. The CDR3 nucleotides read TGTGCCAGCGTAGGACAGGGTAGGGGCTACACCTTC. The chain employs TRBV2 and TRBJ1-2; 8 nucleotides line up with TRBD1. The CDR3 covers 12 residues. The V segment lost 8 bases and the J segment 8 bases; nucleotides outside the gene matches: 7. The germline gives CDR1 SNHLY, CDR2 FYNNEI.

The chain has TRBV19 and TRBJ1-4; no reliable D call. Trimming cost V 5 bases and J 7 bases, with 11 bases left between them. The CDR3 contains 13 residues. Germline V lookup: CDR1 LNHDA, CDR2 SQIVND (reference sequence). The CDR3 coding sequence is TGTGCCAGTAGTGACGATTCGGGTGAAAAACTGTTTTTT. Protein sequence: CASSDDSGEKLFF.

The chain recombines TRBV4-1 with TRBJ2-5, with D possibly TRBD1 on 6 matching bases. V lost 3 bases and J 0 bases, leaving 20 bases between the germline ends. The CDR3 length is 18 residues. The germline V gene has CDR1 MGHRA and CDR2 YSYEKL. The CDR3: CASSQGQGIRTYQETQYF. DNA of the CDR3: TGCGCCAGCAGCCAGGGGCAGGGGATTAGAACCTACCAAGAGACCCAGTACTTC.